The clone carrying this T cell receptor (beta chain) was seen repeatedly, ten times or more. MiXCR, run by TCRdb on the PCR reads, gives a single entry per CDR3 protein. The sample consists of 15,000 to 20,000 distinct CDR3 sequences, 50% of them appearing once. This entry belongs to a study of tumor-infiltrating lymphocytes in oesophageal squamous cell carcinoma. V was clipped by 2 bases and J by 2 bases, with 10 bases between them. The germline V gene has CDR1 MDHEN and CDR2 SYDVKM. There are 14 residues in the CDR3. The sequencing input was esophageal tumor tissue. This sequence joins TRBV28 and TRBJ2-7; D gene uncertain. The clonotype comes from a male donor with esophageal squamous cell carcinoma. DNA for the CDR3: TGTGCCAGCAGTTTAAGGGTTAGAACCTACGAGCAGTACTTC. Amino acids: CASSLRVRTYEQYF.